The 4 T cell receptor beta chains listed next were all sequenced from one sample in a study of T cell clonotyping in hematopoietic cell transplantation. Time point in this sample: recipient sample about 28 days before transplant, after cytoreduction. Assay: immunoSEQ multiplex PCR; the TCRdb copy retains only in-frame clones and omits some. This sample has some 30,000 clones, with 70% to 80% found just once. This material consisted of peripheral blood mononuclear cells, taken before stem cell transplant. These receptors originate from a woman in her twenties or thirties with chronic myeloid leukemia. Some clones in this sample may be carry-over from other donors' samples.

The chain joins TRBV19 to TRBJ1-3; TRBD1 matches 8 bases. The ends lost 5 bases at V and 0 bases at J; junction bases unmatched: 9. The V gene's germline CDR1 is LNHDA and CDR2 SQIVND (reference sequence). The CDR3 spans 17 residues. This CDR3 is CASSFRTGTYSGNTIYF. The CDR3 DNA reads TGTGCCAGTAGTTTCCGGACAGGGACCTACTCTGGAAACACCATATATTTT.

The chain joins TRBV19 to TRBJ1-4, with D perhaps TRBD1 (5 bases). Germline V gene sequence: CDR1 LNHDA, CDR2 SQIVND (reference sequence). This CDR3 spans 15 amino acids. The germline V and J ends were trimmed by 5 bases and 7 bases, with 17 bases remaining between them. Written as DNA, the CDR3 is TGTGCCAGTAGTCCCCAGACCGCTGGGGGTGAAAAACTGTTTTTT. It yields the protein CASSPQTAGGEKLFF.

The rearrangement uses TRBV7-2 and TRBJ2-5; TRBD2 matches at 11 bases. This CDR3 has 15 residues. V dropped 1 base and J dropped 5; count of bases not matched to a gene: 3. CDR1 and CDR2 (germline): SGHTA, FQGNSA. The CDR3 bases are TGTGCCAGCAGCTTAGAGGCTAGCGGGGGGGAGACCCAGTACTTC. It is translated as CASSLEASGGETQYF.

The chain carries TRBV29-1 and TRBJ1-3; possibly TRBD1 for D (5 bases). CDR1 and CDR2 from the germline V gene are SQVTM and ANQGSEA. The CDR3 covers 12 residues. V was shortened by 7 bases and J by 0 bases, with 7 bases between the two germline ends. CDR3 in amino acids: CSGQTSGNTIYF. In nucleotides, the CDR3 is TGCAGCGGACAGACCTCTGGAAACACCATATATTTT.